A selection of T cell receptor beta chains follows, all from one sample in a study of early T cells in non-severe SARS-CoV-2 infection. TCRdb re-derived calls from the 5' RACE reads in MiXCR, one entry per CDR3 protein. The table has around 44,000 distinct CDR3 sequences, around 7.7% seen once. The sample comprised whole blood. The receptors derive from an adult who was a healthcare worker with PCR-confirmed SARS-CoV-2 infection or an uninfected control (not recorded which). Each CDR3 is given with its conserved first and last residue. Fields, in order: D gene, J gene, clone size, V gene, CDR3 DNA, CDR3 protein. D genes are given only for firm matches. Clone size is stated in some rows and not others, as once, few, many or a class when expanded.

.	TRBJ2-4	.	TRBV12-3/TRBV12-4	TGTGCCAGCAGTTCCTCGACAGGCTGGGGCCAAAACATTCAGTACTTC	CASSSSTGWGQNIQYF
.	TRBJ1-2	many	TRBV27	TGTGCCAGCAGTTTACGGACAGACTATGGCTACACCTTC	CASSLRTDYGYTF
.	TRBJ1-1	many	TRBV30	TGTGCCTGGAGTGGCAGGCCTAGCACTGAAGCTTTCTTT	CAWSGRPSTEAFF
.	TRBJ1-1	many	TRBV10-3	TGTGCCATCAGTGCGACAGCGAACACTGAAGCTTTCTTT	CAISATANTEAFF
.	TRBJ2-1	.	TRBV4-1	TGCGCCAGCAGCCAAAACAGCAACAATGAGCAGTTCTTC	CASSQNSNNEQFF
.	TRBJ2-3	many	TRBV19	TGTGCCAGTAGTGTCGTCTACAGCACAGATACGCAGTATTTT	CASSVVYSTDTQYF
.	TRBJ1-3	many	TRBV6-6	TGTGCCAGCAGTTGGTACGGCTCACTCTCTGGAAACACCATATATTTT	CASSWYGSLSGNTIYF
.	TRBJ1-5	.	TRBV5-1	TGCGCCAGCAGCTTGGGCCAGGGACGCTATCAGCCCCAGCATTTT	CASSLGQGRYQPQHF
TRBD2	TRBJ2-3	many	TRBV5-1	TGCGCCAGCAGCTATAGCGGGGTTGATACAGATACGCAGTATTTT	CASSYSGVDTDTQYF
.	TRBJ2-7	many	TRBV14	TGTGCCAGCAGCCAAAGCAAATGGGAGCAGTACTTC	CASSQSKWEQYF
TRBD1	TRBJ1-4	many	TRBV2	TGTGCCAGCCGGGACAGCAGAAATGAAAAACTGTTTTTT	CASRDSRNEKLFF
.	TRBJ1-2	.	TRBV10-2	TGCGCCAGCAGTCAGGAAACCTTCTATGGCTACACCTTC	CASSQETFYGYTF
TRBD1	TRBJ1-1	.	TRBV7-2	TGTGCCAGCGGTACAGGGGGCACAGGGTACACTGAAGCTTTCTTT	CASGTGGTGYTEAFF
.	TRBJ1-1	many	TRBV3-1	TGTGCCAGCAGCCAGTTGACAGCCACCTTCACTGAAGCTTTCTTT	CASSQLTATFTEAFF